In this sample, the clone carrying this T cell receptor (beta chain) turned up many times. The time point was: sample taken at primary tumor resection. Frozen PBMC, nontumor lung or tumor provided whole RNA, which was sequenced unsorted. This sample is part of a study of spatial heterogeneity in lung cancer. Study information: Mean representation of each unique TCR and UMI combination in the raw reads exceeded nine occurrences.

TCRdb analysed the 5' RACE reads with MiXCR anew, one entry per CDR3 protein. Counted here are about 48,000 distinct CDR3 sequences, roughly 5% occurring once; the ten biggest clones make up roughly 10%. The material sequenced was PBMCs, taken at surgery. The TCR comes from a male donor with early-stage non-small cell lung cancer.

The CDR3 DNA reads as TGTGCCATCAGTACCGGGACAGGGGGACCCACCGGGGAGCTGTTTTTT. Amino acid sequence: CAISTGTGGPTGELFF. This chain uses TRBV10-3 with TRBJ2-2, with 11 positions matching TRBD1. Germline CDR1 ENHRY, CDR2 SYGVKD. Trimming removed 5 bases from V and 4 bases from J; junction bases left unmatched: 6. The CDR3 has 16 amino acids.